These 31 T cell receptor beta chains were sequenced from one sample in a study of T cell changes during pregnancy in multiple sclerosis. Some clones are missing from TCRdb's copy, which holds only in-frame ones; the method was immunoSEQ multiplex PCR. The table lists around 63,000 clones, 91% of them singletons, with over 1% in the top ten. The material was peripheral blood, obtained after pregnancy. These receptors were collected from a female donor in good health, enrolled as a control in a pregnancy study.

The CDR3 sequence is CASSRRTSGGLNTGELFF. CDR3 DNA: TGTGCCAGTAGTCGCCGGACTAGCGGGGGCCTTAACACCGGGGAGCTGTTTTTT. This sequence joins TRBV19 and TRBJ2-2; 13 nucleotides agree with TRBD2. Trimming at V came to 5 bases and at J to 2 bases, leaving 8 bases not matched to a gene. The CDR3 contains 18 residues. Per germline, CDR1 LNHDA and CDR2 SQIVND (reference sequence).

The chain recombines TRBV5-1 with TRBJ2-1; 9 bases match TRBD2. The CDR3 has 15 residues. Losses at the gene ends were 7 bases for V and 7 bases for J; bases not matched to a gene: 12. Germline V CDR1 and CDR2: SGHRS, YFSETQ. CDR3 sequence reads: CASQGGGGALNEQFF. The CDR3 region has the DNA TGCGCCAGCCAAGGGGGCGGGGGGGCCCTGAATGAGCAGTTCTTC.

The V call is TRBV5-1, the J call TRBJ2-7; TRBD1 matches 9 bases. CDR1 is SGHRS, CDR2 YFSETQ, per germline. The CDR3 runs to 14 residues. The V segment lost 4 bases and the J segment 5 bases; nucleotides outside the gene matches: 7. Written as DNA, the CDR3 is TGCGCCAGCAGCCCAGGACAGGGGTGGGACGAGCAGTACTTC. Its translation is CASSPGQGWDEQYF.

The chain couples TRBV27 to TRBJ1-5, with 11 bases lining up with TRBD1. Per germline, CDR1 MNHEY and CDR2 SMNVEV (reference sequence). The J segment lost 7 bases and the V segment lost 3 bases, leaving 2 bases of the junction unmatched. This CDR3 region has 14 residues. The CDR3 sequence: CASSLWDRGQPQHF. CDR3 coding DNA: TGTGCCAGCAGTTTGTGGGACAGGGGGCAGCCCCAGCATTTT.

This clone was recorded once. The chain is built from TRBV19 and TRBJ1-6; D ambiguous. V lost 4 bases and J 7 bases, leaving 14 bases between the germline ends. The CDR3 spans 15 residues. CDR1 and CDR2 from the germline V gene are LNHDA and SQIVND (reference sequence). The CDR3 bases are TGTGCCAGTAGTAGGCCTGGTATACCGAATTCACCCCTCCACTTT. Its translation: CASSRPGIPNSPLHF.

This chain's CDR3 is CASGLGVQVGYEQYF. CDR3 sequence (DNA): TGTGCTAGTGGTTTGGGCGTACAGGTAGGGTACGAGCAGTACTTC. This chain connects TRBV12-5 to TRBJ2-7; weak D call: TRBD1 (5 bases). This CDR3 region has 15 residues. Germline-derived CDR1 and CDR2 are LGHNT and FRNRAP. Trimming took off 1 base at V and 4 bases at J, with 14 bases between the two ends.

This clone came up a few times. V usage is TRBV6-1 and J usage is TRBJ2-2, with 11 bases identical to TRBD1. The CDR3 totals 17 residues. Losses at the gene ends were 3 bases for V and 6 bases for J; bases not matched to a gene: 9. CDR1 and CDR2 (germline): MNHNS, SASEGT. The CDR3 protein is CASSEISGTGGSGELFF. The DNA of the CDR3 is TGTGCCAGCAGTGAGATCTCCGGGACAGGGGGTTCCGGGGAGCTGTTTTTT.

The chain has TRBV15 and TRBJ1-6; TRBD1 might be the D (5 bases). V was cut by 3 bases and J by 7 bases, with 13 bases left in between. From germline, CDR1 is LNHNV and CDR2 YYDKDF (reference sequence). CDR3 length: 15 residues. CDR3 loop: CATSRSQGNNSPLHF. CDR3 nucleotides: TGTGCCACCAGCAGGAGCCAGGGTAACAATTCACCCCTCCACTTT.

The chain uses TRBV25-1 and TRBJ2-5, with TRBD2 identical over 9 bases. Germline values: CDR1 MGHDK, CDR2 SYGVNS. Trimming cost V 6 bases and J 1 base; bases outside gene matches: 6. There are 15 residues in the CDR3. The CDR3 loop is CASRPMTSGQETQYF. The CDR3, as DNA: TGTGCCAGCAGACCCATGACTAGCGGCCAAGAGACCCAGTACTTC.

This rearrangement joins TRBV5-1 to TRBJ2-2; 9 bases align to TRBD1. V lost 2 bases, J lost 1 base, and 3 bases stayed unmatched. Germline CDR1 reads SGHRS; CDR2 reads YFSETQ. This CDR3 comprises 16 residues. The CDR3 region has the DNA TGCGCCAGCAGCTTTGGACAGGGGCGGAACACCGGGGAGCTGTTTTTT. This encodes CASSFGQGRNTGELFF.

This rearrangement joins TRBV18 to TRBJ2-3; no definite D call. Germline V gives CDR1 KGHSH, CDR2 LQKENI. V was clipped by 2 bases and J by 0 bases, with 6 bases between them. The CDR3 runs 14 residues. CDR3 protein: CASSPYSSTDTQYF. The CDR3 coding sequence is TGTGCCAGCTCACCATATTCCAGCACAGATACGCAGTATTTT.

The V gene is TRBV11-2, the J gene TRBJ1-6, with D tentatively TRBD1 (5 bases). The CDR3 totals 15 residues. Per germline, CDR1 SGHAT and CDR2 FQNNGV. V lost 1 base and J 9 bases, leaving 13 bases between the germline ends. The CDR3 protein is CASSLVGASGSPLHF. In nucleotides, the CDR3 is TGTGCCAGCAGCTTAGTTGGGGCTAGCGGTTCACCCCTCCACTTT.

This clone has more than one count but fewer than ten. V and J are TRBV19 and TRBJ1-5; 9 bases align to TRBD1. Germline CDR1 and CDR2: LNHDA and SQIVND (reference sequence). Trimming at V came to 3 bases and at J to 11 bases, leaving 11 bases not matched to a gene. The CDR3 is 15 residues long. In DNA form, the CDR3 reads TGTGCCAGTAGTATCGACAGGGGGAGAGGAGTGGCCCAGCATTTT. The encoded protein is CASSIDRGRGVAQHF.

This clone came up once. This chain joins TRBV11-3 and TRBJ2-6; the D gene is possibly TRBD2 (5 bases). V was clipped by 4 bases and J by 1 base, with 8 bases between them. The CDR3 has 15 amino acids. The germline CDR1 and CDR2 sequences are SGHNT and YENEEA. In DNA, the CDR3 is TGTGCCAGCAGCTGGGGAGTGTCTGGGGCCAACGTCCTGACTTTC. Its translation: CASSWGVSGANVLTF.

The J gene is TRBJ1-3, the V gene TRBV5-1; 7 positions agree with TRBD1. V lost 2 bases to trimming and J lost 0 bases; unmatched junction nucleotides: 5. The CDR3 is made up of 16 amino acids. Per the germline V gene, CDR1 is SGHRS and CDR2 is YFSETQ. CDR3: CASSLPTGVSGNTIYF. The DNA of the CDR3 is TGCGCCAGCAGCTTACCTACAGGGGTCTCTGGAAACACCATATATTTT.

The J gene is TRBJ1-1, the V gene TRBV27, with D perhaps TRBD1 (6 bases). The CDR3 is made up of 13 amino acids. Trimming took 0 bases from V and 6 from J, leaving 8 bases between them. Germline CDR1 and CDR2: MNHEY and SMNVEV (reference sequence). CDR3 nucleotides: TGTGCCAGCAGTTTATCAGGGGGACCTGAAGCTTTCTTT. Protein: CASSLSGGPEAFF.

The chain joins TRBV7-9 to TRBJ1-1; the D gene is possibly TRBD1 (5 bases). The CDR3 spans 14 residues. Per the germline V gene, CDR1 is SEHNR and CDR2 is FQNEAQ (reference sequence). V was cut by 6 bases and J by 1 base, with 12 bases left in between. Here the CDR3 reads CASSRPGANTEAFF. The CDR3, as DNA: TGTGCCAGCAGTCGGCCTGGGGCGAACACTGAAGCTTTCTTT.

The chain joins TRBV16 to TRBJ1-2, with D hard to call. This CDR3 spans 14 amino acids. Looked up from germline, CDR1 is KGHSY and CDR2 is FQNENV. V dropped 0 bases and J dropped 3 bases, with 8 bases sitting between them. Here the CDR3 DNA reads TGTGCCAGCAGCCAATCTGACAATTACTATGGCTACACCTTC. It translates to CASSQSDNYYGYTF.

This clone appeared a single time. The chain uses TRBV7-6 and TRBJ2-2, with a weak D call TRBD1 (6 bases). Trimming took 3 bases from V and 4 from J, leaving 18 bases between them. Germline V gene lookup returns CDR1 SGHVS and CDR2 FNYEAQ. The CDR3 runs to 17 residues. The CDR3 DNA follows: TGTGCCAGCAGCTTTTTAGGGGGTTATGCGGGCACCGGGGAGCTGTTTTTT. This sequence encodes CASSFLGGYAGTGELFF.

For this clone: One junction end disagrees with the germline gene, perhaps due to a read error. The chain joins TRBV5-1 to TRBJ1-3; TRBD1 is a possible D gene (6 bases). The CDR3 has 17 amino acids. From germline, CDR1 is SGHRS and CDR2 YFSETQ. The CDR3 region is CASRLEEQGHSGNTIYF. CDR3 nucleotide sequence: TGCGCCAGCAGGTTGGAGGAGCAGGGGCACTCTGGAAACACCATATATTTT.

This clone was recorded a few times. The V call is TRBV15, the J call TRBJ1-6; a weak D match, TRBD1 (5 bases). Trimming shortened V by 5 bases and J by 9 bases, and 14 bases separated the two germline ends. The V gene's germline CDR1 is LNHNV and CDR2 YYDKDF (reference sequence). The CDR3 length is 14 residues. CDR3: CATSSNRGTSPLHF. CDR3 nucleotides: TGTGCCACCAGCTCAAATAGGGGTACTTCACCCCTCCACTTT. Full variable domain (rest looked up from reference TRBV15 and TRBJ1-6): DAMVIQNPRYQVTQFGKPVTLSCSQTLNHNVMYWYQQKSSQAPKLLFHYYDKDFNNEADTPDNFQSRRPNTSFCFLDIRSPGLGDTAMYLCATSSNRGTSPLHFGNGTRLTVT.

The J gene is TRBJ1-6, the V gene TRBV5-1; TRBD1 is a possible D gene (5 bases). CDR3 size: 15 residues. Germline V gene lookup returns CDR1 SGHRS and CDR2 YFSETQ. V lost 4 bases and J 9 bases, leaving 17 bases between the germline ends. The CDR3 region has the DNA TGCGCCAGCAGCCTTGGGAGGGACTTCGGTTCACCCCTCCACTTT. This codes for CASSLGRDFGSPLHF.

V and J are TRBV4-1 and TRBJ2-1; 10 bases are shared with TRBD2. The CDR3 covers 15 residues. Germline V CDR1 and CDR2: MGHRA, YSYEKL. The trim removed 4 bases at V and 6 bases at J, leaving 6 bases unmatched. CDR3 in amino acids: CASSLLAGARNEQFF. The CDR3 DNA reads as TGCGCCAGCAGCCTTCTAGCGGGGGCCCGCAATGAGCAGTTCTTC.

The chain employs TRBV7-9 and TRBJ2-2; D perhaps matches TRBD1 (6 bases). The CDR3 totals 14 residues. Between the trimmed V and J ends, which lost 10 bases and 0 bases, there was a span of 12 bases. Germline assignment: CDR1 SEHNR and CDR2 FQNEAQ (reference sequence). The CDR3 reads CAIGQNTNTGELFF. CDR3 bases: TGTGCCATCGGACAGAATACGAACACCGGGGAGCTGTTTTTT.

CDR3 sequence reads: CASSLADTQYF. The DNA for the CDR3 is TGTGCCAGCAGCTTGGCTGATACGCAGTATTTT. The gene calls are TRBV5-6 and TRBJ2-3; no clear D. V lost 0 bases, J lost 6 bases, and 2 bases lay in between. This CDR3 contains 11 residues. The germline V gene encodes CDR1 SGHDT and CDR2 YYEEEE.

Comment on this clone: One end of the junction varies from germline; a read error may be responsible. The V gene is TRBV7-2, the J gene TRBJ2-5, with 7 bases identical to TRBD2. The V gene's germline CDR1 is SGHTA and CDR2 FQGNSA. The CDR3 sequence is 14 residues long. The CDR3 DNA sequence: TGTGCCAGCAGCTCGGCGGGGGACCATGAGACCCAGTACTTC. This encodes CASSSAGDHETQYF.

This chain connects TRBV19 to TRBJ1-2; TRBD1 matches 8 bases. Unmatched junction bases numbered 8, after V lost 5 bases and J lost 3 bases. The CDR3 runs 15 residues. Germline V CDR1 and CDR2: LNHDA, SQIVND (reference sequence). CDR3 protein: CASSATGTGDYGYTF. DNA for the CDR3: TGTGCCAGTAGTGCCACCGGGACAGGAGACTATGGCTACACCTTC.

This chain uses TRBV7-9 with TRBJ1-1; 8 bases agree with TRBD1. The V gene's germline CDR1 is SEHNR and CDR2 FQNEAQ (reference sequence). V gave up 10 bases and J gave up 1 base; unmatched junction bases: 5. The CDR3 consists of 13 residues. CDR3 residues: CATGQGANTEAFF. The CDR3 nucleotides read TGTGCCACTGGACAGGGAGCGAACACTGAAGCTTTCTTT.

The rearrangement uses TRBV7-2 and TRBJ1-6; no clear D gene. Germline V lookup: CDR1 SGHTA, CDR2 FQGNSA. The CDR3 consists of 12 residues. Trimming removed 5 bases from V and 11 bases from J, with 10 bases in between. The CDR3 sequence is CASSPELPPLHF. CDR3 bases: TGTGCCAGCAGCCCCGAACTCCCACCCCTCCACTTT.

This chain links TRBV4-3 with TRBJ2-1; D is perhaps TRBD1 (5 bases). V lost 0 bases and J 9 bases, leaving 9 bases between the germline ends. The CDR3 is made up of 13 amino acids. Germline CDR1 is LGHNA and CDR2 is YSLEER. The CDR3 loop is CASSQDDQGEQFF. The CDR3 DNA sequence: TGCGCCAGCAGCCAAGATGACCAGGGTGAGCAGTTCTTC.

This chain uses TRBV6-1 with TRBJ1-2; no clear D gene. This CDR3 contains 12 residues. CDR1 and CDR2 (germline): MNHNS, SASEGT. Between the trimmed V and J ends, which lost 3 bases and 3 bases, there was a span of 5 bases. CDR3 DNA: TGTGCCAGCAGTGATTCTTACTATGGCTACACCTTC. Translation: CASSDSYYGYTF.